Included here is one T cell receptor (beta chain) sequence, with context. Its cognate antigen is unknown. Only in-frame clones appear in the TCRdb table, and some are missing; sequencing was by immunoSEQ multiplex PCR. The table has more than 60,000 clones, 86% seen once. The data belong to a study of OX40 agonist ivuxolimab in advanced cancers. On the study more broadly: Of mixed ages from about 23 to 90 and averaging about 56 years, the group was about 80% male. General study results and limits: Clonal expansion from baseline to week 6 occurred in both CD4+ and CD8+ T cells. It was also the case that some nonresponders had low normalized T-cell clonal expansion.

Germline CDR1 MGHRA, CDR2 YSYEKL. The CDR3 totals 14 residues. The V end lost 4 bases, the J end lost 7 bases, and 16 bases lay between the germline ends. This receptor was taken from an adult with an advanced solid tumor such as melanoma, head and neck, liver or kidney cancer. The starting material was CD4+ or CD8+ T cells sorted from blood, obtained in a trial of the OX40 agonist ivuxolimab. This chain links TRBV4-1 with TRBJ1-2; perhaps TRBD1 as D (6 bases). CDR3: CASSPDTGLGGYTF. In DNA, the CDR3 is TGCGCCAGCAGCCCTGACACAGGGCTGGGTGGCTACACCTTC.